This T cell receptor (beta chain) originates from a study of blood T cell repertoires in COVID-19. In its sample, this clone was seen a few times. Only in-frame clones appear in the TCRdb table, and some are missing; sequencing was by immunoSEQ multiplex PCR. The sample yields approximately 450,000 clones, 87% seen once. The sample taken for sequencing was PBMCs or T cells enriched from blood (not recorded which). This TCR derives from a woman aged 18-35 years with acute COVID-19.

CDR3 loop: CASSTGDRGLDTEAFF. The CDR3 DNA is TGTGCCAGCAGCACGGGGGACAGGGGGTTGGACACTGAAGCTTTCTTT. This chain links TRBV5-4 with TRBJ1-1; 11 positions match TRBD1. This CDR3 is built from 16 residues. The germline V gene encodes CDR1 SGHNT and CDR2 YYREEE (reference sequence). After removal of 4 bases from V and 3 bases from J, the junction contained 8 bases not matched to a gene.